This T cell receptor (beta chain) is from a study of blood T cell repertoires in COVID-19. The CDR3 totals 12 residues. Trimming removed 3 bases at V and 3 bases at J, with 6 bases between. Looked up from germline, CDR1 is SQVTM and CDR2 is ANQGSEA. In the study's own analysis: Reference gene primer amplification yielded estimated nucleated cell counts. Sequenced by immunoSEQ multiplex PCR; TCRdb stores in-frame clones only, minus some. The V and J calls and clone size were taken over from that table, and D and trimming were inferred from the DNA. The sample contains some 200,000 clones, less than 90% of which appear only once. This clone was observed once.

This TCR was recovered from a woman older than 75 with active or convalescent COVID-19. This chain joins TRBV29-1 and TRBJ2-1; no firm D call. Input material: peripheral blood. CDR3 sequence (DNA): TGCAGCGTTGATGCTAACTACAATGAGCAGTTCTTC. It is translated as CSVDANYNEQFF.